This T cell receptor beta chain stems from a study of T cells in Graves' hyperthyroidism and ophthalmopathy. Using RNA transcripts as the source, TCR beta CDR3 regions were amplified. RT-PCR in the first round (using the HTBI primer set) targeted the TCR CDR3. Using its own MiXCR run on the multiplex PCR reads, TCRdb lists one record per CDR3 protein. The sample gives hundreds of thousands of distinct CDR3 sequences, roughly 20% of which show up once; 16% is in the top ten. This clonotype was found once. Trimming pared 1 base from V and 12 bases from J, leaving 18 bases between. The CDR3 totals 14 residues. Germline loops: CDR1 SGHTA, CDR2 FQGNSA.

The TCR originated in a woman in her fifties or sixties with Graves' hyperthyroidism that later progressed to Graves' ophthalmopathy. The sequenced material came from blood. The chain joins TRBV7-2 to TRBJ2-5; possible D gene TRBD2, 5 bases. The CDR3 loop reads CASSLGGGAEAKYF. As DNA, the CDR3 is TGTGCCAGCAGCTTAGGAGGAGGTGCCGAGGCTAAGTACTTC.